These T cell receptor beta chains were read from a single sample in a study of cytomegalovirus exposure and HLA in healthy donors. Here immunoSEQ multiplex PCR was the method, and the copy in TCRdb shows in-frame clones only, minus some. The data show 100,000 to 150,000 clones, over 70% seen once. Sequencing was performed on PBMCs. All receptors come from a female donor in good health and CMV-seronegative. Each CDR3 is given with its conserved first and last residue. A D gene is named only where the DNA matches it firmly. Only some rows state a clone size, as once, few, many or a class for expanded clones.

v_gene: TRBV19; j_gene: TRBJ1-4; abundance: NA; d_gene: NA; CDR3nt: TGTGCCAGTAACCTAAAGGTCGGAGCAACTAATGAAAAACTGTTTTTT; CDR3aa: CASNLKVGATNEKLFF
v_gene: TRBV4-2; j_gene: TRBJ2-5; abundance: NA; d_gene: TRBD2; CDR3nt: TGTGCCAGCAGCCAGGACCTAGCGGGGGGGCCCCTGTACCAAGAGACCCAGTACTTC; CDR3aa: CASSQDLAGGPLYQETQYF
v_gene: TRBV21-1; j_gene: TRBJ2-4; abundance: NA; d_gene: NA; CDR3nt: TGTGCCAGCAGCAATCTTCCGGACGGGATGGCCAAAAACATTCAGTACTTC; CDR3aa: CASSNLPDGMAKNIQYF
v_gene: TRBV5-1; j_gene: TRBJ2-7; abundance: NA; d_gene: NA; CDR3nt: TGCGCCAGCAGCGCCTCGACAGGAAGGATCTACGAGCAGTACTTC; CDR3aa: CASSASTGRIYEQYF
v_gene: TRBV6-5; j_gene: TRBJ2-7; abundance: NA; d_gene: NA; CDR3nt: TGTGCCAGCAGTTTCCACGGGATTCAGTACTTC; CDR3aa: CASSFHGIQYF
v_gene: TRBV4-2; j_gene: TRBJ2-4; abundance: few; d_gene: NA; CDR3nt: TGTGCCAGCAGCCGTACCGGGACTGGAGAAAACATTCAGTACTTC; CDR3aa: CASSRTGTGENIQYF
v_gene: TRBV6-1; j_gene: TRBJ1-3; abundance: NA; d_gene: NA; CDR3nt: TGTGCCAGCAGTGGGGCAAACACTGGAAACACCATATATTTT; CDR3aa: CASSGANTGNTIYF
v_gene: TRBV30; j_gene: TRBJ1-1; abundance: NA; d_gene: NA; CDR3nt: TGTGCCTGGCGGGGAGGGCGACCGAAGGGTGAAGCTTTCTTT; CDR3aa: CAWRGGRPKGEAFF
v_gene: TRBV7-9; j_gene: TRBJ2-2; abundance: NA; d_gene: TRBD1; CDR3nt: TGTGCCAGCAGCTTTGACAGGGGGATTTCCACCGGGGAGCTGTTTTTT; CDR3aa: CASSFDRGISTGELFF
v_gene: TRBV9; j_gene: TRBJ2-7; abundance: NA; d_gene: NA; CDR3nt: TGTGCCAGCAGCGTAGGGGGCGTATACGAGCAGTACTTC; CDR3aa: CASSVGGVYEQYF
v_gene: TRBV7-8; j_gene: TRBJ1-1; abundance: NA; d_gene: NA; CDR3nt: TGTGCCAGCAGCTTCTCGGTTAGCCGGAACACTGAAGCTTTCTTT; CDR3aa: CASSFSVSRNTEAFF
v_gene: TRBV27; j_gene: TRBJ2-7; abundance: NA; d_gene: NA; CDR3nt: TGTGCCAGCAGTTTACATGTGCAGGGCCTCCGCGAGCAGTACTTC; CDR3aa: CASSLHVQGLREQYF
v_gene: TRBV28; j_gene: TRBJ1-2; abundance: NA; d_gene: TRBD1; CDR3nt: TGTGCCAGCAGTTTAGGGACAGGGGGCAAGGGCTACACCTTC; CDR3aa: CASSLGTGGKGYTF
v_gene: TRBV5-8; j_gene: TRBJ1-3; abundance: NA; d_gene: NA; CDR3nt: TGTGCCAGCAGCTTGCTTTCTGGAAACACCATATATTTT; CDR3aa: CASSLLSGNTIYF
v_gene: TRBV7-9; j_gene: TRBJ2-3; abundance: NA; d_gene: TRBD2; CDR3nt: TGTTCCAGCAGTGGACTAGCGGGGGGGAGATCCACAGATACGCAGTATTTT; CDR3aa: CSSSGLAGGRSTDTQYF
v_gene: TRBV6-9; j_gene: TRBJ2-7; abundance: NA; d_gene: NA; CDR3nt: TGTGCCAGCAGGACGGGGGTTACAAGCGGTCGTTCCTACGAGCAGTACTTC; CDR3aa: CASRTGVTSGRSYEQYF
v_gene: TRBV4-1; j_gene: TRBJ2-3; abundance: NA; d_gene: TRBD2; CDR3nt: TGCGCCAGCAGCTTTGGACTAGCGGGACCAGATACGCAGTATTTT; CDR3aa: CASSFGLAGPDTQYF
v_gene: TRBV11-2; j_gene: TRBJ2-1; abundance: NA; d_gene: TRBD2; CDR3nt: TGTGCCAGCAGCTTAGTACTAGCGGGAGGTAATGAGCAGTTCTTC; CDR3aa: CASSLVLAGGNEQFF
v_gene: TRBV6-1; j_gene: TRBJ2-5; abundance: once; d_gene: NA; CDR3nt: TGTGCCAGCAGTGAACTAGGCAGGGGTAAAGAGACCCAGTACTTC; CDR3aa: CASSELGRGKETQYF
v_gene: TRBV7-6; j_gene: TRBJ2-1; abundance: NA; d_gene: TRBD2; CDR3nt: TGTGCCAGCAGCTTAGGAGCGGGAGCCGGTGAGCAGTTCTTC; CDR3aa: CASSLGAGAGEQFF
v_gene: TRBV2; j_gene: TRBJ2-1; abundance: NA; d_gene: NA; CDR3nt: TGTGCCACCTGGGACTCTTACAATGAGCAGTTCTTC; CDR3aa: CATWDSYNEQFF
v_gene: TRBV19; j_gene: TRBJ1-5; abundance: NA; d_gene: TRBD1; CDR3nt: TGTGCCAGTAGTATCGGACAGGGAAGAGGCAATCAGCCCCAGCATTTT; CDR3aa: CASSIGQGRGNQPQHF
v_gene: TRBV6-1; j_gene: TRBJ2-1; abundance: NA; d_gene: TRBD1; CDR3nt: TGTGCCAGCAGTGAACAGGGGGTGTCTGAGCAGTTCTTC; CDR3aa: CASSEQGVSEQFF
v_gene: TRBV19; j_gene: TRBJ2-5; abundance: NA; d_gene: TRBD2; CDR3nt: TGTGCCAGTAGTATCGGGACTGTGGGGAGGGGCGAGACCCAGTACTTC; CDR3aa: CASSIGTVGRGETQYF
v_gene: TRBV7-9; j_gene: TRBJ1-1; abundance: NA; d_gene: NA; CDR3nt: TGTTCCAGCAGCTTATCGGCAGGTGAAGCTTTCTTT; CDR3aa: CSSSLSAGEAFF
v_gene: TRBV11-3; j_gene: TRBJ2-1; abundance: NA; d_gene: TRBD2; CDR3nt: TGTGCCAGCAGCTTGGTACTAGCGGGGGGATACAATGAGCAGTTCTTC; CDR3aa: CASSLVLAGGYNEQFF
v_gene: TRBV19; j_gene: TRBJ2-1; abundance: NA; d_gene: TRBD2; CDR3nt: TGTGCCAGTAGTCCTCTAGCGGCCTCCTACAATGAGCAGTTCTTC; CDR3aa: CASSPLAASYNEQFF
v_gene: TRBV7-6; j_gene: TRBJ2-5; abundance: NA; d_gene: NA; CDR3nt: TGTGCCAGCAGCTTAGTGCGGCGGCCGGAGACCCAGTACTTC; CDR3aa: CASSLVRRPETQYF